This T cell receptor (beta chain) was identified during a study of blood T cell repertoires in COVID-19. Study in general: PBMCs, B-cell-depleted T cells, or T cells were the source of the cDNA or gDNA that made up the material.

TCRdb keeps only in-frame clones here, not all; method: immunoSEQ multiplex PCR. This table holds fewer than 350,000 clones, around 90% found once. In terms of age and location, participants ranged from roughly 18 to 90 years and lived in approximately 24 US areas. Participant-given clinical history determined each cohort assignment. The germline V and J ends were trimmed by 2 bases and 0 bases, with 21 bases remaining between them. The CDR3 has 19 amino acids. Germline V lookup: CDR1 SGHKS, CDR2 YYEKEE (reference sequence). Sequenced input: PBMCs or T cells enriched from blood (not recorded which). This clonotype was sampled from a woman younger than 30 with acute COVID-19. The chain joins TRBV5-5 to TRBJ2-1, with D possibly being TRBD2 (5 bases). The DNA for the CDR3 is TGTGCCAGCAGCTTCACACATTCGTTGGGGAGAAGCTCCTACAATGAGCAGTTCTTC. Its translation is CASSFTHSLGRSSYNEQFF. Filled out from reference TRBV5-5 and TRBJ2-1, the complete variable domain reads DAGVTQSPTHLIKTRGQQVTLRCSPISGHKSVSWYQQVLGQGPQFIFQYYEKEERGRGNFPDRFSARQFPNYSSELNVNALLLGDSALYLCASSFTHSLGRSSYNEQFFGPGTRLTVL.